This record covers a single TCR beta chain. Its antigen is not yet known. One end of the junction varies from germline; a read error may be responsible. This sample includes further DNA sequences coding for the same CDR3. These data come from a study of cytomegalovirus exposure and HLA in healthy donors (dated by TCRdb to 2017 to 2019). Study-wide context: In an earlier analysis of 550 to 750 of the donors, 276 Gb of sequence data and approximately 120 million unique TCR beta sequences from about 179 million T cells were reported. An early release that covered about 600 HLA-typed donors contained approximately 300 gigabases of sequencing data and some 87 million unique TCR sequences. Among the approximately 420 genotyped donors, about 83% belonged to the genetic ancestry cluster associated with self-reported Caucasian donors. The study was designed to test whether signatures of past pathogen exposure could be identified by cataloging public T cell receptors. The study profiled the T cell repertoires of 500 to 800 subjects by immunosequencing and related them to cytomegalovirus serostatus. Along with the roughly 610-subject first cohort, a separate validation cohort of 120 different subjects was used. To predict cytomegalovirus infection status, the study combined high-throughput TCR immunosequencing, statistical association of individual TCRs with disease status, and machine learning. A later analysis re-examined previously published TCR beta repertoires from roughly 720 donors and added high-resolution HLA genotyping to investigate patterns of TCR occurrence. In the later analysis, no new phenotypic data were used to find candidate immune exposures; instead, reliance was placed on TCR beta sequences and their occurrence across donors. To decide whether each TCR beta V gene segment behaved as functional or pseudogenic, an earlier analysis of approximately 600 of the donors relied on high-throughput TCR beta sequencing. Donor age, sex, ethnicity and CMV serostatus were compiled together with the repertoire data. A later genetic analysis used genome-wide SNP genotypes for about 60% of the roughly 700 donors, treating that subset as a discovery cohort. All discovery cohort repertoires had been generated using a single sequencing platform. Both class I and class II loci were covered by HLA typing, at four-digit resolution. Typing coverage varied by locus: 629-630 donors for A, B, C, DRB1 and DQB1; 500 to 550 for DQA1; more than 600 for DPA1; more than 450 for DPB1. Four to six DR-DQ haplotypes were handled as single units for association and clustering, since linkage in the cohort was strong. Among some 410 genotyped donors of the cohort, an average of roughly 230,000 unique TCR beta nucleotide sequences was sequenced per donor, of which about 18% were non-productive. Findings and caveats that apply to the study as a whole: The study gave a list of more than 150 TCR beta chains associated with cytomegalovirus. A further reported finding was that TCR beta sequences accurately predicted the HLA-A and HLA-B alleles for most subjects in the first cohort. Because some donors lacked HLA typing at each locus, the association tests relied only on the typed subset. The only immune exposure information available for the cohort was CMV serostatus. Several of the top co-occurrence clusters appeared to be linked to parvovirus B19, influenza, CMV and Epstein-Barr virus, according to a later analysis. In a later genetic analysis, fewer N-insertions in productive TCRs were reported among donors in an Asian-associated ancestry cluster than the roughly 700-donor mean. Cytomegalovirus status was reported to be diagnosed by the classifier with high specificity and sensitivity in both the original and validation cohorts. In a later analysis, the rate of TCR association differed among HLA loci, with DRB1 alleles having the most associated TCRs and HLA-C alleles having the fewest. According to the authors, the approach could potentially be generalized to other disease states and immunological phenotypes. The earlier analysis of fewer than 750 of the donors excluded roughly 17 rarely observed V segments, including chromosome 9 orphons, because counts were too low. Some IMGT-functional V segments, including TRBV6-2 and TRBV6-3, could not be told apart with the 87-base-pair reads, so those segments were excluded. A later analysis found that most CMV-associated TCR beta chains appeared HLA-restricted, with HLA associations seemingly driven largely by CMV exposure. At a false discovery rate of 0.05, a later analysis linked 16,951 TCR beta sequences to specific HLA alleles. The sequencing pipeline was judged likely to have produced a cluster of highly shared sequence variants as a technical artifact. An earlier analysis of approximately 570 of the donors showed that most TCR beta V segments appeared in productive rearrangements either about 87% or about 30% of the time, which broadly matched IMGT annotations. A later analysis found that HLA-associated TCR beta chains were more clonally expanded and had lower generation probabilities than equally common non-associated chains. Three of the identified cytomegalovirus-associated TCR beta chains were confirmed in vitro to be specific for cytomegalovirus antigens. Linkage disequilibrium might explain the correlated functional status among segregating V segments, but an unknown experimental factor could not be ruled out. An association between a missense DCLRE1C variant and V-gene and J-gene trimming of TCR beta chains was found in a later genetic analysis and replicated in an independent cohort. This cohort had only TCR beta chains sequenced, and the lack of alpha or paired-chain data limited which features could be detected. Across donors, most TCR sequences were observed very rarely, whereas some public TCRs were present in many individuals. Assigning TCR associations to individual alleles was difficult when HLA alleles, especially DR and DQ, strongly co-occurred. Roughly uniform sequencing depth across donors was assumed in presence/absence analyses, although this assumption may not hold.

CDR1 is given as SSHAT and CDR2 as FNYEAQ, both from the germline V gene (reference sequence). Reading from cysteine to phenylalanine, the CDR3 counts 18 amino acids. Solely the CDR3 DNA is kept, with 54 bases framed from the first base. The cohort comprised 666 healthy bone marrow donors. All cohort members were sampled while nominally healthy, although unrecorded immune exposures were likely present. The donor was CMV seropositive and was included in the group of almost 300 seropositive cohort members. Each donor provided a peripheral blood sample, and peripheral blood mononuclear cells were used for TCR beta sequencing. The Qiagen DNeasy Blood Extraction Kit was used to extract genomic DNA from the blood cell samples. The method was the immunoSEQ multiplex PCR assay. For the multiplex PCR, a mixture combining 60 forward primers for TCR Vbeta segments and 13 reverse primers for TCR Jbeta segments was used. Amplification of the CDR3 region of rearranged TCR beta genes was performed with a multiplex PCR assay on genomic DNA. The amplified TCR beta libraries were sequenced on the Illumina HiSeq System as 87-base-pair reads. Per the original workflow: A later analysis tallied around 87 million unique TCR beta chains across the roughly 610 repertoires, and about 10 million of those chains were shared by two or more donors. To remove PCR and sequencing errors, raw reads were error-corrected and collapsed into unique sequences using a nearest-neighbor algorithm that merged closely related sequences. To assign V, D and J gene segments, CDR3 sequences were aligned to IMGT reference sequences. For a sequence to be retained, a match of at least six nucleotides to both a V gene segment and a J gene segment was required. Rearrangements were classified as productive when the CDR3 lacked stop codons and remained in frame with V and J, and all other rearrangements were classified as non-productive. CDR3 was defined according to IMGT convention as the region running from the second conserved V-encoded cysteine to the conserved J-encoded phenylalanine. The earlier analysis of about 560 of the donors excluded any sequence lacking an unambiguous match to a single V gene segment. In an earlier analysis of 587 of the donors, V segments were called functional above 56.7% productive rearrangements and were called segregating when the between-donor standard deviation exceeded 5%. A statistical classification framework was built to diagnose cytomegalovirus status from the catalog of TCR beta chain sequences. In a later analysis, TCR nucleotide sequences were compared against IMGT/GENE-DB human TR gene sequences so that V and J genes could be assigned. The TCRdist pipeline was used in a later analysis to assign CDR3 sequences and most-parsimonious VDJ recombination scenarios. A later analysis defined each TCR beta chain by its CDR3 amino acid sequence plus V-gene family, and excluded reads lacking a unique V-gene family. To address suspected cross-contamination and a sequencing artifact, a later analysis removed 550 to 750 highly shared, low-generation-probability nucleotide sequences. For each public chain, a later analysis derived a clonal expansion index from normalized ranks of inferred template counts within each repertoire. A later analysis computed generation probabilities with a VDJ recombination model fitted to out-of-frame rearrangements, and checked the results against IGoR. Hypergeometric tests were used in a later analysis to score TCR-TCR, TCR-HLA and TCR-CMV co-occurrence, with a repertoire-size bias correction applied to the TCR pairs. A later analysis estimated false discovery rates by permuting HLA or CMV assignments 20 times. In a later analysis, co-occurring TCRs were grouped using DBSCAN, with TCRdist sequence similarity added in when clustering inside HLA-allele-positive subsets. Repertoires with fewer than 30,000 or more than 120,000 public chains, plus five repertoires with anomalous nucleotide sharing, were excluded from co-occurrence clustering. TCRdb provides this immuneACCESS table in a form limited to in-frame rearrangements. Some clones are lacking; in checked studies, under half of them reflect an unresolved V gene, and why the rest are absent is not known. V and J calls and clone size are as listed in that table; D and trimming were resolved from the DNA. The sample records tens of thousands of clones, about 73% of which are singletons. Jointly, the top ten make up more than 13% of the sample.

Sequenced input: PBMCs. The clonotype was recovered from a woman between 45 and 60 years old in good health and CMV-seropositive. In this chain, TRBV7-7 is recombined with TRBJ2-1, with 10 bases in between that match TRBD2. The nucleotides are TGTGCTAGCAGCTTAGCGTTAACTAGCGGGAACATAGCCAATGAACAGTTCTTC. It translates as CASSLALTSGNIANEQFF.